The 2 T cell receptor beta chains below come from one sample, sequenced in a study of immune evolution from preneoplasia to lung adenocarcinoma. TCRdb keeps only in-frame clones here, not all; method: immunoSEQ multiplex PCR. The data hold roughly 40,000 clones, with 65% to 75% observed a single time. The sample taken for sequencing was FFPE invasive lung adenocarcinoma tissue. These receptors originate from a person aged 55 to 70 with lung adenocarcinoma.

The V call is TRBV2, the J call TRBJ2-7; D may be TRBD2 (5 bases). From germline, CDR1 is SNHLY and CDR2 FYNNEI. This CDR3 spans 13 amino acids. Trimming shortened V by 6 bases and J by 0 bases, and 9 bases separated the two germline ends. CDR3 residues: CASREVDSYEQYF. The DNA of the CDR3 is TGTGCCAGCAGGGAGGTAGACTCCTACGAGCAGTACTTC.

This clone was observed once. The V gene is TRBV27, the J gene TRBJ2-1, with 10 nucleotides matching TRBD2. Germline CDR1 and CDR2: MNHEY and SMNVEV (reference sequence). J lost 9 bases, V lost 8 bases, and 13 bases had no gene match. This CDR3 has 15 residues. The CDR3 nucleotides read TGTGCCAGCCTCAGAGCGGGAGGGCCGGGGGTTGAGCAGTTCTTC. Its protein is CASLRAGGPGVEQFF.